Shown below are 27 T cell receptor beta chains from a single sample sequenced in a study of coeliac disease. Measured with immunoSEQ multiplex PCR; TCRdb has only the in-frame clones, and not every one. The sample has 2,500 to 3,500 clones, around 68% seen once. Sequenced input: lymphocytes from the gut lamina propria. The receptors were gathered from an elderly man without celiac disease.

This clone was counted a single time. V gene TRBV19 combines with J gene TRBJ1-2; D unclear. The CDR3 covers 13 residues. Germline V CDR1 and CDR2: LNHDA, SQIVND (reference sequence). The V end lost 1 base, the J end lost 6 bases, and 9 bases lay between the germline ends. Here the CDR3 DNA reads TGTGCCAGTAGTATAGGGGCAGCGGATGGCTACACCTTC. The encoded protein is CASSIGAADGYTF.

The rearrangement uses TRBV6-5 and TRBJ2-7; 8 bases are shared with TRBD1. This CDR3 contains 13 residues. The germline V gene encodes CDR1 MNHEY and CDR2 SVGAGI. Losses at the gene ends were 8 bases for V and 3 bases for J; bases not matched to a gene: 6. The DNA of the CDR3 is TGTGCCAGCCGACAGGGGCTTATCTACGAGCAGTACTTC. Translated, it gives CASRQGLIYEQYF.

This clone has only a few counts. This chain links TRBV6-5 with TRBJ1-5; tentatively, D is TRBD1 (5 bases). The V gene's germline CDR1 is MNHEY and CDR2 SVGAGI. V lost 6 bases, J lost 2 bases, and 11 bases lay in between. This CDR3 region has 14 residues. The CDR3 region has the DNA TGTGCCAGCAGCGTCGACAGCCGCAATCAGCCCCAGCATTTT. It is translated as CASSVDSRNQPQHF.

V usage is TRBV27 and J usage is TRBJ2-5; a weak D match, TRBD1 (5 bases). V was trimmed by 3 bases and J by 4 bases, leaving 9 bases between them. The CDR3 has 13 residues. Germline V gene sequence: CDR1 MNHEY, CDR2 SMNVEV (reference sequence). The CDR3 spells CASSFSGLETQYF. The CDR3, as DNA: TGTGCCAGCAGTTTCTCAGGGTTAGAGACCCAGTACTTC.

This chain's CDR3 is CASSPGTGYEQFF. The CDR3 nucleotides are TGTGCCAGCAGCCCCGGCACCGGGTATGAGCAGTTCTTC. This chain uses TRBV7-6 with TRBJ2-1; D gene ambiguous. The CDR3 runs 13 residues. Germline loops: CDR1 SGHVS, CDR2 FNYEAQ. Trimming removed 5 bases at V and 8 bases at J, with 13 bases between.

J is TRBJ1-5 and V is TRBV7-9; D may be TRBD1 (5 bases). CDR3 length equals 17 residues. The V gene lost 1 base and the J gene lost 7 bases, with 20 bases spanning the gap. Per the germline V gene, CDR1 is SEHNR and CDR2 is FQNEAQ (reference sequence). The CDR3 region has the DNA TGTGCCAGCAGCTTAGGCTACGGAAGACAGTTTTCCCAGCCCCAGCATTTT. It codes for CASSLGYGRQFSQPQHF.

The chain carries TRBV5-5 and TRBJ2-5; 7 bases line up with TRBD2. Germline V lookup: CDR1 SGHKS, CDR2 YYEKEE (reference sequence). The CDR3 runs to 15 residues. V lost 2 bases to trimming and J lost 1 base; unmatched junction nucleotides: 5. CDR3 DNA sequence: TGTGCCAGCAGCTTCCGGGGGACTACCCAAGAGACCCAGTACTTC. It specifies CASSFRGTTQETQYF. Full variable domain (missing parts from reference TRBV5-5 and TRBJ2-5): DAGVTQSPTHLIKTRGQQVTLRCSPISGHKSVSWYQQVLGQGPQFIFQYYEKEERGRGNFPDRFSARQFPNYSSELNVNALLLGDSALYLCASSFRGTTQETQYFGPGTRLLVL.

The chain has TRBV4-1 and TRBJ2-3; 7 positions match TRBD1. Trimming at V came to 1 base and at J to 5 bases, leaving 12 bases not matched to a gene. This CDR3 is 17 amino acids long. Looked up from germline, CDR1 is MGHRA and CDR2 is YSYEKL. CDR3 DNA: TGCGCCAGCAGCCAAGGAACAGGGGACAAACGGGGAGATACGCAGTATTTT. Its protein product is CASSQGTGDKRGDTQYF.

The chain employs TRBV6-1 and TRBJ1-1, with D unclear. The CDR3 sequence is 12 residues long. The V gene lost 7 bases and the J gene lost 2 bases, with 8 bases spanning the gap. CDR1 is MNHNS, CDR2 SASEGT, per germline. The CDR3: CASIGVNTEAFF. DNA for the CDR3: TGTGCCAGCATCGGGGTTAACACTGAAGCTTTCTTT.

The J gene is TRBJ2-5, the V gene TRBV7-2; maybe TRBD2 (6 bases). V lost 5 bases to trimming and J lost 5 bases, with 9 bases between them. The CDR3 length is 12 residues. From germline, CDR1 is SGHTA and CDR2 FQGNSA. CDR3 coding DNA: TGTGCCAGCAGCCTGGGGAGGGAGACCCAGTACTTC. Encoded protein: CASSLGRETQYF. Full variable domain (missing parts from reference TRBV7-2 and TRBJ2-5): GAGVSQSPSNKVTEKGKDVELRCDPISGHTALYWYRQSLGQGLEFLIYFQGNSAPDKSGLPSDRFSAERTGGSVSTLTIQRTQQEDSAVYLCASSLGRETQYFGPGTRLLVL.

This chain links TRBV28 with TRBJ2-3, with 8 bases matching TRBD1. Germline CDR1 is MDHEN and CDR2 is SYDVKM. Trimming cost V 2 bases and J 6 bases; bases outside gene matches: 4. The CDR3 has 14 amino acids. As DNA, the CDR3 is TGTGCCAGCAGTTTACCGACAGGGGAGGATACGCAGTATTTT. Translation gives CASSLPTGEDTQYF.

The chain carries TRBV18 and TRBJ1-1, with unresolved D. The length of the CDR3 is 14 residues. Germline loops: CDR1 KGHSH, CDR2 LQKENI. V dropped 2 bases and J dropped 0 bases, with 7 bases sitting between them. The CDR3 sequence: CASSPSTVNTEAFF. The DNA for the CDR3 is TGTGCCAGCTCACCATCAACAGTGAACACTGAAGCTTTCTTT.

As for this clone: With only one base between it and a far larger clone, this is likely a read error. This rearrangement joins TRBV19 to TRBJ1-1; D is uncertain. CDR3 length: 14 residues. The V gene lost 1 base and the J gene lost 4 bases, with 10 bases spanning the gap. Germline CDR1 is LNHDA and CDR2 is SQIVND (reference sequence). Here the CDR3 reads CASSIGQDITEAFF. The CDR3 nucleotides are TGTGCCAGTAGTATAGGGCAGGATATCACTGAAGCTTTCTTT.

The chain couples TRBV11-2 to TRBJ2-1, with D possibly being TRBD2 (6 bases). The CDR3 spans 16 residues. Germline V gene data show CDR1 as SGHAT and CDR2 as FQNNGV. V lost 3 bases to trimming and J lost 12 bases, with 24 bases between them. The CDR3 loop reads CASSFQGAGRTIGQFF. CDR3 nucleotide sequence: TGTGCCAGCAGCTTTCAAGGTGCGGGGAGAACAATAGGGCAGTTCTTC.

The CDR3 bases are TGTGCCAGCAGTCCACGGACTATTCCCCCAGATACGCAGTATTTT. It encodes CASSPRTIPPDTQYF. The chain joins TRBV27 to TRBJ2-3; D may be TRBD2 (6 bases). CDR1 is MNHEY, CDR2 SMNVEV, per germline (reference sequence). The CDR3 length is 15 residues. Trimming took off 5 bases at V and 4 bases at J, with 16 bases between the two ends.

This sequence joins TRBV28 and TRBJ2-1, with 7 bases lining up with TRBD1. Trimming removed 7 bases from V and 3 bases from J; junction bases left unmatched: 12. This CDR3 is built from 16 residues. Per germline, CDR1 MDHEN and CDR2 SYDVKM. The CDR3 region has the DNA TGTGCCAGCACCCAAACAGGGACAGAGATCTACAATGAGCAGTTCTTC. Its protein product is CASTQTGTEIYNEQFF.

This clone was observed once. In DNA form, the CDR3 reads TGTGCCACCCAGGGGTCCCTGGACGGGACAGGGGGCCTCTACAATGAGCAGTTCTTC. This codes for CATQGSLDGTGGLYNEQFF. The chain joins TRBV19 to TRBJ2-1; TRBD1 matches at 12 bases. This CDR3 region has 19 residues. Per the germline V gene, CDR1 is LNHDA and CDR2 is SQIVND (reference sequence). Trimming removed 10 bases from V and 3 bases from J; junction bases left unmatched: 19.

This chain connects TRBV19 to TRBJ2-3; 8 nucleotides line up with TRBD2. V shed 7 bases and J 2 bases; nucleotides not matched to a gene: 8. This CDR3 is 15 amino acids long. CDR1 LNHDA and CDR2 SQIVND come from the germline V gene (reference sequence). The CDR3 region has the DNA TGTGCCAGTACTACGGCGGGGGGCCTCACAGATACGCAGTATTTT. Encoded protein: CASTTAGGLTDTQYF.

There are a few counts of this clone. This sequence joins TRBV11-2 and TRBJ2-7; no definite D call. Trimming cost V 0 bases and J 7 bases, with 7 bases left between them. Germline-derived CDR1 and CDR2 are SGHAT and FQNNGV. The CDR3 consists of 12 residues. The CDR3 DNA reads TGTGCCAGCAGCTTAGAGCGAGGAGAGCAGTACGTC. Translated, it gives CASSLERGEQYV.

The V gene is TRBV29-1, the J gene TRBJ2-4; 7 bases line up with TRBD2. Trimming took 4 bases from V and 6 from J; bases not matched to a gene: 6. This CDR3 is built from 13 residues. The germline gives CDR1 SQVTM, CDR2 ANQGSEA. CDR3 sequence (DNA): TGCAGCGTTGGGGCGGGGGATGGAAACATTCAGTACTTC. It translates to CSVGAGDGNIQYF.

The chain couples TRBV6-1 to TRBJ1-3; no clear D gene. Germline V gene data show CDR1 as MNHNS and CDR2 as SASEGT. The V end was cut by 2 bases, the J end by 5 bases, with 7 bases between. The CDR3 contains 13 residues. DNA of the CDR3: TGTGCCAGCAGTGAAAGCGGAAGAAACACCATATATTTT. Encoded protein: CASSESGRNTIYF.

V gene TRBV30 combines with J gene TRBJ2-7, with 10 bases aligning to TRBD1. CDR3 length: 14 amino acids. The germline gives CDR1 GTSNPN, CDR2 SVGIG (reference sequence). Trimming took 4 bases from V and 6 from J; bases not matched to a gene: 9. CDR3 region: CAWNGQGVVREQYF. The CDR3 nucleotides are TGTGCCTGGAACGGACAGGGGGTGGTCCGCGAGCAGTACTTC. Supplemented by reference TRBV30 and TRBJ2-7, the full variable domain reads SQTIHQWPATLVQPVGSPLSLECTVEGTSNPNLYWYRQAAGRGLQLLFYSVGIGQISSEVPQNLSASRPQDRQFILSSKKLLLSDSGFYLCAWNGQGVVREQYFGPGTRLTVT.

The V call is TRBV20-1, the J call TRBJ2-7; 8 bases fit TRBD1. Germline assignment: CDR1 DFQATT and CDR2 SNEGSKA (reference sequence). Trimming took 6 bases from V and 4 from J; bases not matched to a gene: 2. There are 11 residues in the CDR3. The CDR3 DNA is TGCAGTGCGGACAGGGAGTACGAGCAGTACTTC. This translates into CSADREYEQYF.

The chain combines TRBV7-2 with TRBJ1-1, with 8 bases lining up with TRBD1. CDR1 SGHTA and CDR2 FQGNSA come from the germline V gene. The CDR3 covers 14 residues. Germline trimming cut 2 bases from V and 5 bases from J; bases unmatched to any gene: 4. The CDR3 loop is CASSLSQGGTEAFF. The CDR3 DNA sequence: TGTGCCAGCAGCTTATCACAGGGGGGTACTGAAGCTTTCTTT.

The rearrangement links TRBV7-2 to TRBJ2-6; 10 bases line up with TRBD1. V lost 1 base and J lost 0; bases outside the gene matches: 3. Per germline, CDR1 SGHTA and CDR2 FQGNSA. The CDR3 runs 18 residues. CDR3 DNA sequence: TGTGCCAGCAGCTTAGTCTGGACAGGGGGCTCTGGGGCCAACGTCCTGACTTTC. This translates into CASSLVWTGGSGANVLTF. Based on the CDR3 plus reference TRBV7-2 and TRBJ2-6, the full variable domain is GAGVSQSPSNKVTEKGKDVELRCDPISGHTALYWYRQSLGQGLEFLIYFQGNSAPDKSGLPSDRFSAERTGGSVSTLTIQRTQQEDSAVYLCASSLVWTGGSGANVLTFGAGSRLTVL.

This chain joins TRBV18 and TRBJ2-5; D not resolved. This CDR3 region has 14 residues. The V gene lost 2 bases and the J gene lost 0 bases, with 7 bases spanning the gap. Germline V gives CDR1 KGHSH, CDR2 LQKENI. The CDR3 is CASSPSQNQETQYF. CDR3 nucleotides: TGTGCCAGCTCACCATCCCAGAACCAAGAGACCCAGTACTTC.

This clone counts as medium-sized (0.01 to 0.1%). The V call is TRBV6-5, the J call TRBJ1-6; 7 nucleotides align to TRBD1. This CDR3 has 14 amino acids. J lost 10 bases, V lost 4 bases, and 7 bases had no gene match. Germline CDR1 reads MNHEY; CDR2 reads SVGAGI. The CDR3 nucleotides read TGTGCCAGCAGTTTTCCAGGGGGATTCTCACCCCTCCACTTT. This gives the protein CASSFPGGFSPLHF.